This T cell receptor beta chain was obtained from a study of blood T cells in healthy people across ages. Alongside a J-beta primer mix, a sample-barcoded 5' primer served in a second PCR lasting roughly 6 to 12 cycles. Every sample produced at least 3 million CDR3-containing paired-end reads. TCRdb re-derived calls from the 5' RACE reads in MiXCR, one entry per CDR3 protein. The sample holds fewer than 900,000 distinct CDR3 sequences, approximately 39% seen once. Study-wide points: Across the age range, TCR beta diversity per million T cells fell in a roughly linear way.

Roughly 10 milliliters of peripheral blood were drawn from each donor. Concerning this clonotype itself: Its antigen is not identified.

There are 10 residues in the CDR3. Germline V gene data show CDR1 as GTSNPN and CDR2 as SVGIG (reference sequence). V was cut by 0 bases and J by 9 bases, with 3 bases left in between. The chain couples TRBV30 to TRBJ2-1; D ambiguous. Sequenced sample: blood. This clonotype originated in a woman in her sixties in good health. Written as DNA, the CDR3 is TGTGCCTGGAGTGTCGGTGAGCAGTTCTTC. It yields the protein CAWSVGEQFF.